The 17 T cell receptor beta chains presented below share a single source sample, sequenced in a study of T cell repertoires in cytomegalovirus infection. In TCRdb, the reads were re-called with MiXCR into one record per CDR3 protein. This repertoire shows under 200,000 distinct CDR3 sequences, roughly 9% found once; its top ten account for around 4.4%. The sequenced sample consisted of PBMCs. These TCRs come from a human donor in good health (CMV status not recorded). Some clones in this sample may be carry-over from other donors' samples.

This clonotype was observed many times. The chain carries TRBV6-2 or TRBV6-3 and TRBJ1-2, with a weak D call TRBD1 (5 bases). V was cut by 4 bases and J by 8 bases, with 14 bases left in between. CDR1 and CDR2 from the germline V gene are MNHEY and SVGEGT. The CDR3 contains 13 residues. CDR3 residues: CASSLQQGFGYTF. In DNA form, the CDR3 reads TGTGCCAGCAGTTTACAGCAGGGCTTCGGCTACACCTTC.

CDR3 loop: CASSLQGRGLNSPLHF. CDR3 bases: TGTGCCAGCTCCCTACAGGGTAGGGGGCTCAATTCACCCCTCCACTTT. The gene calls are TRBV18 and TRBJ1-6; the match to TRBD1 covers 7 bases. The CDR3 is 16 residues long. The germline V gene encodes CDR1 KGHSH and CDR2 LQKENI. V dropped 6 bases and J dropped 7; count of bases not matched to a gene: 12.

On this clonotype: Since a much larger clone is just one base distant, this may be a read error. The V gene is TRBV5-4, the J gene TRBJ1-1; no clear D gene. Germline V gene data show CDR1 as SGHNT and CDR2 as YYREEE (reference sequence). This CDR3 region has 15 residues. The CDR3 is CASSSPGQPNPEAFF. The CDR3, as DNA: TGTGCCAGCAGCTCCCCCGGGCAACCGAACCCTGAAGCTTTCTTT. The full variable domain, in which reference TRBV5-4 and TRBJ1-1 provide the parts outside the CDR3, is ETGVTQSPTHLIKTRGQQVTLRCSSQSGHNTVSWYQQALGQGPQFIFQYYREEENGRGNFPPRFSGLQFPNYSSELNVNALELDDSALYLCASSSPGQPNPEAFFGQGTRLTVV.

The chain carries TRBV18 and TRBJ2-7, with D possibly called TRBD1 or TRBD2 (5 bases each). The CDR3 extends over 13 amino acids. Germline CDR1 and CDR2: KGHSH and LQKENI. The germline V and J ends were trimmed by 5 bases and 5 bases, with 13 bases remaining between them. The CDR3 coding sequence is TGTGCCAGCTCATTCCGGGACCCCCACGAGCAGTACTTC. Its protein product is CASSFRDPHEQYF.

In its sample, this clonotype was seen many times. This chain links TRBV19 with TRBJ2-7, with a weak D call TRBD2 (6 bases). V dropped 4 bases and J dropped 1 base, with 20 bases sitting between them. From germline, CDR1 is LNHDA and CDR2 SQIVND (reference sequence). This CDR3 is built from 17 residues. The CDR3 spells CASSTLVLSGPSYEQYF. The CDR3, as DNA: TGTGCCAGTAGTACCTTGGTTCTTAGCGGACCTTCCTACGAGCAGTACTTC.

This clonotype came up a few times. Written as DNA, the CDR3 is TGTGCCAGTAGCAGGGCTGGCAATCAGCCCCAGCATTTT. Its translation is CASSRAGNQPQHF. The chain has TRBV19 and TRBJ1-5; maybe TRBD1 (5 bases). The CDR3 runs 13 residues. The V and J ends lost 6 bases and 2 bases respectively, with 8 bases between them. Germline V gene lookup returns CDR1 LNHDA and CDR2 SQIVND (reference sequence).

This clonotype came up many times. This sequence joins TRBV12-3 or TRBV12-4 and TRBJ2-7, with D perhaps matching TRBD1 or TRBD2 (6 bases each). Trimming shortened V by 3 bases and J by 2 bases, and 14 bases separated the two germline ends. This CDR3 has 15 amino acids. CDR3 sequence: CASSFLAGEAYEQYF. DNA of the CDR3: TGTGCCAGCAGTTTCTTGGCAGGGGAGGCCTACGAGCAGTACTTC.

This clonotype has ten or more counts. This chain links TRBV12-3 or TRBV12-4 with TRBJ1-3; perhaps TRBD1 as D (6 bases). Trimming left V 7 bases short and J 3 bases short, with 13 bases between. This CDR3 contains 14 residues. The CDR3 bases are TGTGCCAGCACCCTAGGGACACTTGGAAACACCATATATTTT. Translation: CASTLGTLGNTIYF.

This clonotype was seen at least ten times. This chain connects TRBV7-3 to TRBJ2-5, with D possibly matching TRBD2 (6 bases). The CDR3 has 15 residues. Germline loops: CDR1 SGHTA, CDR2 FQGTGA. V shed 2 bases and J shed 3 bases, with 13 bases lying between them. This chain's CDR3 is CASSLFTGVEETQYF. Here the CDR3 DNA reads TGTGCCAGCAGCTTATTTACGGGAGTGGAAGAGACCCAGTACTTC.

This clonotype has a handful of counts. The CDR3, as DNA: TGCAGTGCTAGTCACGGAGACCAAAATCAGCCCCAGCATTTT. Amino acid sequence: CSASHGDQNQPQHF. The V call is TRBV20-1, the J call TRBJ1-5; no clear D gene. The CDR3 covers 14 residues. Germline CDR1 and CDR2: DFQATT and SNEGSKA (reference sequence). V lost 3 bases, J lost 4 bases, and 13 bases lay in between.

This clonotype has only a few counts. The chain has TRBV27 and TRBJ1-5; a weak D match, TRBD1 (5 bases). Trimming cost V 2 bases and J 4 bases, with 12 bases left between them. There are 15 residues in the CDR3. CDR1 MNHEY and CDR2 SMNVEV come from the germline V gene (reference sequence). The CDR3 protein is CASSLTPEGNQPQHF. The CDR3 DNA follows: TGTGCCAGCAGTTTAACCCCCGAGGGGAATCAGCCCCAGCATTTT.

This clonotype came up a few times. V usage is TRBV7-9 and J usage is TRBJ1-5, with D possibly matching TRBD1 (5 bases). V was clipped by 4 bases and J by 7 bases, with 17 bases between them. This CDR3 contains 15 residues. The germline V gene encodes CDR1 SEHNR and CDR2 FQNEAQ (reference sequence). This CDR3 is CASSSSGGEGQPQHF. The CDR3 DNA is TGTGCCAGCAGCTCCTCCGGGGGGGAGGGCCAGCCCCAGCATTTT.

Ten or more counts support this clonotype. The V gene is TRBV7-2, the J gene TRBJ1-2; 7 nucleotides line up with TRBD1. Germline V gives CDR1 SGHTA, CDR2 FQGNSA. J lost 2 bases, V lost 4 bases, and 7 bases had no gene match. This CDR3 contains 15 residues. CDR3 residues: CASSSNGGQNYGYTF. The CDR3 DNA sequence: TGTGCCAGCAGCTCAAATGGGGGACAGAACTATGGCTACACCTTC. Combining the CDR3 with reference TRBV7-2 and TRBJ1-2 gives the whole variable domain GAGVSQSPSNKVTEKGKDVELRCDPISGHTALYWYRQSLGQGLEFLIYFQGNSAPDKSGLPSDRFSAERTGGSVSTLTIQRTQQEDSAVYLCASSSNGGQNYGYTFGSGTRLTVV.

This clonotype was counted at least ten times. The chain couples TRBV19 to TRBJ2-5, with TRBD2 matching 10 bases. Trimming cost V 6 bases and J 3 bases; bases outside gene matches: 10. The CDR3 consists of 16 residues. Per the germline V gene, CDR1 is LNHDA and CDR2 is SQIVND (reference sequence). The CDR3 is CASRQAGGPIKETQYF. In nucleotides, the CDR3 is TGTGCCAGTAGGCAAGCGGGAGGGCCGATTAAAGAGACCCAGTACTTC.

This clonotype was detected only a few times. The DNA for the CDR3 is TGTGCCAGCAGTCCCAGACAGGGTAGAAATGAAAAACTGTTTTTT. Its protein product is CASSPRQGRNEKLFF. The V call is TRBV12-3 or TRBV12-4, the J call TRBJ1-4; the match to TRBD1 covers 7 bases. The junction had 8 bases not matched to a gene; V was cut back by 5 bases and J by 5 bases. The CDR3 is 15 residues long.

This clonotype was detected many times. The V and J genes are TRBV7-9 and TRBJ1-2; 7 bases match TRBD1. The J segment lost 8 bases and the V segment lost 0 bases, leaving 3 bases of the junction unmatched. The CDR3 runs to 13 residues. The germline V gene encodes CDR1 SEHNR and CDR2 FQNEAQ (reference sequence). The CDR3 region has the DNA TGTGCCAGCAGCTTAGCGACAGGGAACGGCTACACCTTC. Translating it yields CASSLATGNGYTF. Full variable domain (outside the CDR3, taken from reference TRBV7-9 and TRBJ1-2): DTGVSQNPRHKITKRGQNVTFRCDPISEHNRLYWYRQTLGQGPEFLTYFQNEAQLEKSRLLSDRFSAERPKGSFSTLEIQRTEQGDSAMYLCASSLATGNGYTFGSGTRLTVV.

This clonotype was seen many times. The V call is TRBV7-6, the J call TRBJ1-1, with TRBD1 as a possible D gene (5 bases). V lost 8 bases to trimming and J lost 2 bases, with 12 bases between them. Germline V gives CDR1 SGHVS, CDR2 FNYEAQ. The CDR3 has 13 residues. This CDR3 reads CASQGWDNTEAFF. CDR3 coding DNA: TGTGCCAGCCAGGGATGGGACAACACTGAAGCTTTCTTT.